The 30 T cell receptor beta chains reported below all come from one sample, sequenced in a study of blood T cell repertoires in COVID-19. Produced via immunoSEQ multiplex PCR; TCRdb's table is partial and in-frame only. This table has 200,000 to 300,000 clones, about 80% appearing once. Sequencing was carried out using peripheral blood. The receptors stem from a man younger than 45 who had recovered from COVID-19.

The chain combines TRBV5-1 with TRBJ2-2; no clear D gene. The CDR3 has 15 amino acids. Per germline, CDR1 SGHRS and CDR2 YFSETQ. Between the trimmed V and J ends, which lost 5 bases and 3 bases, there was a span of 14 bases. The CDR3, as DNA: TGCGCCAGCAGGTCCGGTCGAGGAGACACCGGGGAGCTGTTTTTT. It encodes CASRSGRGDTGELFF.

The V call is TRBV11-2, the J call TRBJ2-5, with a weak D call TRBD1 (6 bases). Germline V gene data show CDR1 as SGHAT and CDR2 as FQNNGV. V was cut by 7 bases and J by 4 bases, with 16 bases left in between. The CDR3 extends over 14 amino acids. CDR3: CASTPTGLRETQYF. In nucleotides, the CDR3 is TGTGCCAGCACCCCGACAGGCCTTAGAGAGACCCAGTACTTC.

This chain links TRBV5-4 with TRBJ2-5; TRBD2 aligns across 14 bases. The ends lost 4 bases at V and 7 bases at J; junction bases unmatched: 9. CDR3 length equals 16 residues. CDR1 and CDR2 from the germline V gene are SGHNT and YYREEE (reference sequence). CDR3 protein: CASSQMTSGGAGTQYF. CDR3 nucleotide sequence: TGTGCCAGCAGCCAGATGACTAGCGGGGGGGCTGGGACCCAGTACTTC.

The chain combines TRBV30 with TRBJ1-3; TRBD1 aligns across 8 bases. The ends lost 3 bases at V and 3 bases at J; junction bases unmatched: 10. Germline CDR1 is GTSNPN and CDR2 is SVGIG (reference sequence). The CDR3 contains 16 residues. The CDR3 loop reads CAWRDLDRAGGNTIYF. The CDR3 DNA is TGTGCCTGGAGGGATCTGGACAGGGCTGGTGGAAACACCATATATTTT.

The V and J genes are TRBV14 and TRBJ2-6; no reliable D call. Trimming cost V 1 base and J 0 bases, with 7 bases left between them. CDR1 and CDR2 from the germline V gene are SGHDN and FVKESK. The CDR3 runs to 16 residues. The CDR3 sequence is CASSQGSISGANVLTF. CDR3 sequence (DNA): TGTGCCAGCAGCCAAGGTTCCATCTCTGGGGCCAACGTCCTGACTTTC.

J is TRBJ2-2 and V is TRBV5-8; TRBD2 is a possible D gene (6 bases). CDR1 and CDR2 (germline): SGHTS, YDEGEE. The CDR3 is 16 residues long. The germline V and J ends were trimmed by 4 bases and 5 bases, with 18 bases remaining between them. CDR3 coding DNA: TGTGCCAGCAGCCCCAGACCCCGAAGCGGGACCGGGGAGCTGTTTTTT. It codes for CASSPRPRSGTGELFF.

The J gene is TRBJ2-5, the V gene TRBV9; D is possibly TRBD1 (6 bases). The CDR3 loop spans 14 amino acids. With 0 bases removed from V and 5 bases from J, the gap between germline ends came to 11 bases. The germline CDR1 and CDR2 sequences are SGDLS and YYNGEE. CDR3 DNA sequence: TGTGCCAGCAGCGTAGCTGGGGGCGTTGAGACCCAGTACTTC. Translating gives CASSVAGGVETQYF.

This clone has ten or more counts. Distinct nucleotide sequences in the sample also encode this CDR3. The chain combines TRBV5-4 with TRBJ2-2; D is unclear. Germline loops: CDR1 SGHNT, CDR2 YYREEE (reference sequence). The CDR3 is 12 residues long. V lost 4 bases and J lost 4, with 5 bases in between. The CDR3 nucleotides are TGTGCCAGCAGCCCGGGCACCGGGGAGCTGTTTTTT. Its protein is CASSPGTGELFF.

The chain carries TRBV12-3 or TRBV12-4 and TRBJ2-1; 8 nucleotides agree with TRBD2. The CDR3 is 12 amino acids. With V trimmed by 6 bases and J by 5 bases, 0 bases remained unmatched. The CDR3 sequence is CASRLADNEQFF. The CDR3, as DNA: TGTGCCAGCAGACTAGCGGACAATGAGCAGTTCTTC.

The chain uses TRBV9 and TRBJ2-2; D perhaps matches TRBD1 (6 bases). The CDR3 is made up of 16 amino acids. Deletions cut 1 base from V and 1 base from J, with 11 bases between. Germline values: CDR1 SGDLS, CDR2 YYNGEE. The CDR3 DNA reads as TGTGCCAGCAGCGTAATTGGGACATTGAACACCGGGGAGCTGTTTTTT. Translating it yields CASSVIGTLNTGELFF.

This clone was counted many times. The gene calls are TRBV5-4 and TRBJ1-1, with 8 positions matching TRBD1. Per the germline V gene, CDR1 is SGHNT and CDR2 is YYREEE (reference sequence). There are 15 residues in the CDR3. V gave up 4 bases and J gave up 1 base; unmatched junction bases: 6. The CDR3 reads CASSQNTGGNTEAFF. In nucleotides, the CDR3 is TGTGCCAGCAGCCAAAATACAGGGGGGAACACTGAAGCTTTCTTT. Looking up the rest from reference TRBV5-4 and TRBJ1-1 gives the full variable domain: ETGVTQSPTHLIKTRGQQVTLRCSSQSGHNTVSWYQQALGQGPQFIFQYYREEENGRGNFPPRFSGLQFPNYSSELNVNALELDDSALYLCASSQNTGGNTEAFFGQGTRLTVV.

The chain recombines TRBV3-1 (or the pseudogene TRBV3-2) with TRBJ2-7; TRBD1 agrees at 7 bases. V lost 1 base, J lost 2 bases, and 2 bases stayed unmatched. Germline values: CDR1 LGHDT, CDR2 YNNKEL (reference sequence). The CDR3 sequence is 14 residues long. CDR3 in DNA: TGTGCCAGCAGCCAAGGCGACAGGGCCTACGAGCAGTACTTC. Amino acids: CASSQGDRAYEQYF.

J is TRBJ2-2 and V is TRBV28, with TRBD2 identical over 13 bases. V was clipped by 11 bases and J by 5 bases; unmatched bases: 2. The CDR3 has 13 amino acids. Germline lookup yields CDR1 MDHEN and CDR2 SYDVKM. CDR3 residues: CAATSGGTGELFF. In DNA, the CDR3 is TGTGCCGCGACTAGCGGGGGGACCGGGGAGCTGTTTTTT.

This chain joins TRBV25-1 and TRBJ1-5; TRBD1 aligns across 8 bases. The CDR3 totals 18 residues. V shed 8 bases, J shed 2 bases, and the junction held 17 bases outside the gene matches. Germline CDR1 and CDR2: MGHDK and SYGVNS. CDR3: CASLFVRTGGGCNQPQHF. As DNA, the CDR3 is TGTGCCAGCCTTTTCGTTAGAACAGGGGGAGGGTGCAATCAGCCCCAGCATTTT.

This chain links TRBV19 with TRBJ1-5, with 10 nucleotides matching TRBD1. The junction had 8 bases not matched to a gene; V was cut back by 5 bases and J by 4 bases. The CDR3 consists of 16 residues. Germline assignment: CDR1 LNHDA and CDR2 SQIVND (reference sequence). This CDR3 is CASSHRTGGRNQPQHF. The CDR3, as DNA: TGTGCCAGTAGTCATAGGACAGGGGGTCGGAATCAGCCCCAGCATTTT.

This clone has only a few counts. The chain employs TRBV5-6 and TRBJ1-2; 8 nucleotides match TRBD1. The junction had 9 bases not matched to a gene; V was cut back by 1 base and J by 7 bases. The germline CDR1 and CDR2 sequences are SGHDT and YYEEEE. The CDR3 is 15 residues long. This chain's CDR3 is CASSLLGRGRSGYTF. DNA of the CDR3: TGTGCCAGCAGCTTGTTGGGCAGGGGGCGGTCTGGCTACACCTTC. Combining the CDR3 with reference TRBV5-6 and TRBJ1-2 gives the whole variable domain DAGVTQSPTHLIKTRGQQVTLRCSPKSGHDTVSWYQQALGQGPQFIFQYYEEEERQRGNFPDRFSGHQFPNYSSELNVNALLLGDSALYLCASSLLGRGRSGYTFGSGTRLTVV.

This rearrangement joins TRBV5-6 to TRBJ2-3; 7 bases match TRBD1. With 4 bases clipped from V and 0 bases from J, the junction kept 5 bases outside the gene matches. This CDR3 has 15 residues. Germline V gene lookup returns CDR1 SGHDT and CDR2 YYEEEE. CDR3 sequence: CASSLRQGSTDTQYF. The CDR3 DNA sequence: TGTGCCAGCAGCCTCAGACAGGGAAGCACAGATACGCAGTATTTT. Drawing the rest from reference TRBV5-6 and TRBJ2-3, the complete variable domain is DAGVTQSPTHLIKTRGQQVTLRCSPKSGHDTVSWYQQALGQGPQFIFQYYEEEERQRGNFPDRFSGHQFPNYSSELNVNALLLGDSALYLCASSLRQGSTDTQYFGPGTRLTVL.

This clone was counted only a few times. The CDR3 coding sequence is TGTGCCAGCAGGCCCCAGGGGCCCCATCAGCCCCAGCATTTT. Amino acids: CASRPQGPHQPQHF. V is TRBV25-1 and J is TRBJ1-5; D might be TRBD1 (6 bases). V dropped 6 bases and J dropped 5 bases, with 14 bases sitting between them. Germline values: CDR1 MGHDK, CDR2 SYGVNS. This CDR3 is built from 14 residues.

CDR3 coding DNA: TGTGCCAGCAGCCCCGGGACATATAGCACAGATACGCAGTATTTT. It translates to CASSPGTYSTDTQYF. The rearrangement uses TRBV7-7 and TRBJ2-3; the D gene is possibly TRBD1 (6 bases). V was clipped by 5 bases and J by 0 bases, with 12 bases between them. This CDR3 is built from 15 residues. Germline values: CDR1 SSHAT, CDR2 FNYEAQ (reference sequence).

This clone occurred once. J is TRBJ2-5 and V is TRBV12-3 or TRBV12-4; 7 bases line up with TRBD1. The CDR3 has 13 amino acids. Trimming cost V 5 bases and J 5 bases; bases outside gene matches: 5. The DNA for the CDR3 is TGTGCCAGCAGTACGACAGGGCTCGAGACCCAGTACTTC. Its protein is CASSTTGLETQYF.

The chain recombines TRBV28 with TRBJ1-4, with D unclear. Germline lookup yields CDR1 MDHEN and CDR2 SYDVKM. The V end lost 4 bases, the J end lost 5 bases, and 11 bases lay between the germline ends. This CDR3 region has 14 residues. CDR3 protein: CASSSAGRNEKLFF. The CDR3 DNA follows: TGTGCCAGCAGTTCCGCGGGTAGAAATGAAAAACTGTTTTTT.

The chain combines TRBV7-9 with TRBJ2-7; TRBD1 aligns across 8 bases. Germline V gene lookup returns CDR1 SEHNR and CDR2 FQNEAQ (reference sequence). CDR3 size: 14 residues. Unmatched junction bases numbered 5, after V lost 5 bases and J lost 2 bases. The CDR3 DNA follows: TGTGCCAGCAGCGCCCCGGGACAGGCCTACGAGCAGTACGTC. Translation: CASSAPGQAYEQYV.

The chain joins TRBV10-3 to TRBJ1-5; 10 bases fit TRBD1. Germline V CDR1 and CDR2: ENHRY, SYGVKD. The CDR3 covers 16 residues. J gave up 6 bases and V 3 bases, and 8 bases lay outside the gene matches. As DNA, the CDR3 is TGTGCCATCAGTGACCCGGGACAGGGGTATCTTCAGCCCCAGCATTTT. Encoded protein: CAISDPGQGYLQPQHF.

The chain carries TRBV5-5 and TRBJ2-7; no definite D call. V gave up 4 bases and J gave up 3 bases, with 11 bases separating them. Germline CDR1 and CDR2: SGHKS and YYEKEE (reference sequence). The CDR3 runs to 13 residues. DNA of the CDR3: TGTGCCAGCAGCGCAGGTCGGATCTACGAGCAGTACGTC. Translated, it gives CASSAGRIYEQYV.

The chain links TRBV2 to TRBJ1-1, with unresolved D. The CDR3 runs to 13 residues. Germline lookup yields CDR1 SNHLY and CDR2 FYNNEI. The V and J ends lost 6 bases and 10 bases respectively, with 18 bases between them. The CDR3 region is CASSQNGREVAFF. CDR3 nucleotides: TGTGCCAGCAGCCAAAATGGACGGGAAGTAGCTTTCTTT.

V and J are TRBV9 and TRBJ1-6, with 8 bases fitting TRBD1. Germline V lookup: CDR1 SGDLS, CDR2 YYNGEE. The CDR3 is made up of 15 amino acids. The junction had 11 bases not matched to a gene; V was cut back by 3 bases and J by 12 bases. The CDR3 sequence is CASSGGDRTLRPLHF. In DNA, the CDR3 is TGTGCCAGCAGCGGAGGGGACAGGACCCTTAGACCCCTCCACTTT.

CDR3: CASRSGHGGETQYF. CDR3 sequence (DNA): TGCGCCAGCAGATCGGGACACGGGGGGGAGACCCAGTACTTC. J is TRBJ2-5 and V is TRBV5-1; the D gene is possibly TRBD2 (7 bases). With 5 bases removed from V and 5 bases from J, the gap between germline ends came to 16 bases. This CDR3 comprises 14 residues. Germline CDR1 reads SGHRS; CDR2 reads YFSETQ.

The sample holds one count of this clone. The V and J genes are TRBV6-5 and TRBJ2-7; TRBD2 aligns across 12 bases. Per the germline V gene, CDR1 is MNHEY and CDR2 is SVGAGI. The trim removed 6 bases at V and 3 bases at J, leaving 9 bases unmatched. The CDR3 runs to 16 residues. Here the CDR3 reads CASSYKLAGGDYEQYF. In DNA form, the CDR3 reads TGTGCCAGCAGCTACAAACTAGCGGGGGGCGACTACGAGCAGTACTTC.

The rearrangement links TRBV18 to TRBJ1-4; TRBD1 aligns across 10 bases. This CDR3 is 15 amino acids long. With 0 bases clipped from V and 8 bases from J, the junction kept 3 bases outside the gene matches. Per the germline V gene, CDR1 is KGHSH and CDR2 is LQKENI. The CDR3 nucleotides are TGTGCCAGCTCACCACCGTGGACAGGGGGGGAAAAACTGTTTTTT. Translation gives CASSPPWTGGEKLFF.

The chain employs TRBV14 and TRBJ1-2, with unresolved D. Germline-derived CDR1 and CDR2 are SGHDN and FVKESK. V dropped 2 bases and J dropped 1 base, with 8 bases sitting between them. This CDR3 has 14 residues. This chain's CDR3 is CASSQQAFNYGYTF. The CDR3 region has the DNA TGTGCCAGCAGCCAACAGGCCTTTAACTATGGCTACACCTTC.